The source of this TCR beta chain is a study of regulatory T cells in long-lasting Graves disease (dated by TCRdb to about 2021). As for the study more broadly: Patients with newly diagnosed Graves' disease had been on antithyroid drugs for under 3 months. Peripheral blood TCR sequencing and RNA sequencing compared persistent Graves' disease patients with newly diagnosed Graves' disease patients. The study was registered as a clinical trial and conducted in China. A total of about 35 samples underwent TCR sequencing, from roughly 13 patients with persistent Graves' disease and 20 or so patients with newly diagnosed Graves' disease. Overall results and qualifications from the work: Lower TCR Shannon entropy and fewer highly expanded clones were observed in persistent Graves' disease patients than in newly diagnosed patients, which suggested clonal expansion. TRBV28, TRBJ1-2 and TRBJ2-5 were preferentially used in persistent disease, while TRBV20-1 and TRBJ2-1 were favored in newly diagnosed disease. Sequencing and analysis were limited to the TCR beta chain. Only peripheral blood was studied, because thyroid tissue, the primary lesion, was inaccessible. The authors noted that the small sample size was a limitation that may lower accuracy. More public clonotypes were shared among persistent patients (roughly 2,700) than among newly diagnosed patients (966).

Explained via the paper, the time point label denotes: newly diagnosed GD, antithyroid drugs for less than 3 months. For both TCR sequencing and RNA sequencing, RNA was extracted from PBMCs in TRIzol. The diagnosis of Graves' disease followed American Thyroid Association guidelines. The patients came from an endocrinology department in Xi'an, China. From each patient, about 9 milliliters of peripheral blood was collected into an EDTA anticoagulant tube. Ficoll Paque Plus density gradient separation was used to isolate PBMCs, and no further T cell sorting was performed. An Agilent 2100 Bioanalyzer and agarose gel were used to check RNA quality, and a NanoDrop 2000 was used to measure RNA concentration. The library was prepared using multiplex PCR. The sample was run on an Illumina HiSeq 4000. To build TCR beta libraries, CDR3 regions were amplified by Arm-PCR using iRepertoire HTBI primers. Before sequencing, the PCR products underwent gel purification. The study's own analysis went as follows. A total of around 66 TRBV and 14 TRBJ segments were identified across samples and were used for gene usage analysis of CDR3 amino acid clonotypes. COPE and FqMerger were used to merge filtered high-quality paired reads into contigs. Contigs were aligned with BLAST to IMGT TRBV, TRBD and TRBJ reference genes, and CDR3 was defined per IMGT. Clonotypes above 0.1% frequency were classified as highly expanded clones. Shannon entropy was used to measure repertoire diversity, and the Gini coefficient was used to measure V-J evenness. A clonotype found in more than one individual was treated as public. TCRdb's own reprocessing of the public reads used fastp at Q25 and MiXCR and kept productive beta chains. Every entry covers one CDR3 protein and lists the most common genes and DNA from its rows. The V and J calls come from TCRdb's annotation, not from the publication. The sample table contains 680,000 or so distinct CDR3 sequences; only one count was recorded for roughly 16% of them. The ten largest account for around 18% of the sample.

Reading from cysteine to phenylalanine, the CDR3 counts 16 amino acids. Only the CDR3 portion is preserved as DNA: 48 bases, with reading frame beginning at the first base. The germline V gene supplies CDR1 MGHRA and CDR2 YSYEKL. The junction shows trimming of 1 base on V and 3 bases on J, plus 16 bases between the germline ends. Concerning this clonotype itself: The target of this receptor is not known. No qualities accompany the bases; no much larger clone lies one base away.

These data were likewise used in another study, on T cells in Graves' hyperthyroidism and ophthalmopathy. As noted in the second study: Graves' hyperthyroidism was defined as stable when no progression to ophthalmopathy occurred over 18 months of follow-up. Hyperthyroidism patients were newly diagnosed, had a disease duration of under 2 months, and were aged 18 to 65 years. Exclusion was applied to patients with uncontrolled infections, other autoimmune diseases, pregnancy or lactation. Diagnoses relied on clinical symptoms, serum thyroxine and TRAb, thyroid ultrasound and orbital computed tomography. The TCR CDR3 was subjected to a first round of RT-PCR using the HTBI primer set and the Qiagen OneStep RT-PCR kit. Most expanded thyroid clonotypes (frequency above 0.001) were also found in blood, which suggests that blood repertoires may mirror thyroid immune responses. A 13 V-J signature model separated ophthalmopathy from stable hyperthyroidism, with nearly 90% sensitivity and roughly 84% specificity in cross-validation and 80%/75% in testing. In validation, progression to ophthalmopathy was predicted by the model with roughly 71% sensitivity and 72% to 80% specificity, a median of around 6.5 months before onset. A discovery cohort of about 96 patients, about 40 with Graves' ophthalmopathy and approximately 55 with stable Graves' hyperthyroidism, was used to find distinguishing TCR V-J signatures. An independent validation cohort of fewer than 20 hyperthyroidism patients and 15 or so patients who later progressed to ophthalmopathy tested prospective prediction of ophthalmopathy. The 95 to 100 discovery patients were randomly divided into training and test sets at a 7:3 ratio. In addition, the study compared T-cell repertoires in thyroid tissue and in blood from about 6 Graves' hyperthyroidism patients. After blood sampling, hyperthyroidism patients were treated with methimazole at a starting dose of 30 mg daily, and ophthalmopathy patients were treated with high-dose intravenous methylprednisolone. Libraries were constructed in a second round of multiplex PCR, after which size selection and purification were performed. Paired-end sequencing of the libraries was performed with 100 bp reads on an Illumina HiSeq2000. SOAPnuke was used to process the raw data, throwing out any read that contained adapters or uncalled bases, had a mean Phred below 15, or lacked an exact constant-primer or identifier match. High-quality paired reads were merged using COPE v1.2.5, and each unique nucleotide sequence was defined as a clonotype. Clonotypes were aligned to IMGT TRBV, TRBD and TRBJ reference segments using MiTCR v1.1. Only V-J combinations with frequency above 0.0001, covering approximately 99% of repertoires, were analysed. The TCS score was defined as the ratio of F50 (clonal expansion) to E x V (chaos), calculated using BLOSUM62-based TCRdist between CDR3 peptides within each V-J. Welch's t-statistics and random forest reduced fewer than 600 V-J features to roughly 13, which were used in a naive Bayes classifier (R e1071). No statistical method was used to fix the sample size in advance, and group allocation was not hidden from the investigators. The paper reports TCR Vbeta CDR3 sequencing of 140 or so peripheral blood samples: 40 to 45 ophthalmopathy, fewer than 85 hyperthyroidism and some 17 progressor patients.

The V and J segments used are TRBV4-1 and TRBJ2-7; no D gene call is confident. This TCR was sampled from a woman aged 25 to 39 with Graves disease. Donor details come from another sample of the same person, matched by shared clones. This specimen consisted of peripheral blood mononuclear cells (PBMCs), obtained at new diagnosis, from a patient treated with antithyroid drugs. The CDR3 is CASSQAQKGNYYEQYF. The DNA sequence is given as TGCGCCAGCAGCCAAGCCCAAAAAGGCAACTACTACGAGCAGTACTTC.